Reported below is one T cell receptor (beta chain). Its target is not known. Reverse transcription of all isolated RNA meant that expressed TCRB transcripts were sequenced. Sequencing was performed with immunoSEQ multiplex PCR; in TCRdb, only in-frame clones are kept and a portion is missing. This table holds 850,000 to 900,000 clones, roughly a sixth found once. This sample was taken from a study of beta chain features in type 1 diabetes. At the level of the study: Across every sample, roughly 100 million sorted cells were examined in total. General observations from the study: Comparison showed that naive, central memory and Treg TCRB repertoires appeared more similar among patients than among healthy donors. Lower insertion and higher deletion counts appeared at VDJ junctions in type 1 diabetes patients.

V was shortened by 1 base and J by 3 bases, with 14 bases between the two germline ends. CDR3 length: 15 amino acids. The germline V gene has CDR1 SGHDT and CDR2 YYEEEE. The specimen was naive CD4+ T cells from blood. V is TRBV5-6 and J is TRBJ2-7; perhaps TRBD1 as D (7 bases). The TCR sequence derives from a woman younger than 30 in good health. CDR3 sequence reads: CASSLMDRRGYEQYF. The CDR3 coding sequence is TGTGCCAGCAGCTTGATGGACAGGAGGGGCTACGAGCAGTACTTC.